The entry below describes one T cell receptor beta chain. Trimming took 1 base from V and 3 from J, leaving 10 bases between them. This CDR3 has 15 amino acids. Per the germline V gene, CDR1 is SGHDN and CDR2 is FVKESK. Control patients had untreated stable or active relapsing-remitting multiple sclerosis by revised McDonald criteria. In contrast to the negatively isolated CD8+ and CD4+ T cells, TEMRA cells were FACS-enriched. This entry comes from a study of CD8 T cells in Susac syndrome. A quantity of about 0.45 to 1 ug RNA underwent reverse transcription using random hexamers. MiXCR, applied by TCRdb to the immunoSEQ multiplex PCR reads, yields one record per CDR3 protein. The data contain a few hundred thousand distinct CDR3 sequences, approximately 95% of them singletons.

This sequence was found in a human donor with multiple sclerosis. Source material: CD4+ T cells from PBMCs. The V gene is TRBV14, the J gene TRBJ1-3; a weak D match, TRBD1 (6 bases). In DNA, the CDR3 is TGTGCCAGCAGCCAAGGACAGGCCGATGGAAACACCATATATTTT. This encodes CASSQGQADGNTIYF. Drawing the rest from reference TRBV14 and TRBJ1-3, the complete variable domain is EAGVTQFPSHSVIEKGQTVTLRCDPISGHDNLYWYRRVMGKEIKFLLHFVKESKQDESGMPNNRFLAERTGGTYSTLKVQPAELEDSGVYFCASSQGQADGNTIYFGEGSWLTVV.